This TCR beta chain derives from a study of PD-1 blockade in classical Hodgkin lymphoma. Relapses following autologous stem cell transplantation were seen in all patients, with brentuximab vedotin exposure varying. Each best response was a complete response, a partial response or progressive disease. TCRdb's table, derived via immunoSEQ multiplex PCR, lists solely in-frame clones and lacks some. The table shows more than 50,000 clones, with 80% to 90% occurring only once. Whole-study results and caveats: Reports described newly diagnosed patients as having lower baseline TCR diversity than healthy donors. Undefined causes, possibly disease activity or prior therapy, underlie the repertoire differences.

Concerning this clone: Its target is unknown.

This CDR3 is built from 16 residues. Germline V gene lookup returns CDR1 SEHNR and CDR2 FQNEAQ (reference sequence). Trimming removed 4 bases from V and 3 bases from J, with 18 bases in between. V and J are TRBV7-9 and TRBJ1-1; D is unresolved. The origin of this receptor is a human donor with classical Hodgkin lymphoma. The source was peripheral blood mononuclear cells (PBMCs), collected at baseline. CDR3 sequence: CASSSATDAFDTEAFF. DNA for the CDR3: TGTGCCAGCAGCTCTGCGACGGACGCGTTTGACACTGAAGCTTTCTTT.